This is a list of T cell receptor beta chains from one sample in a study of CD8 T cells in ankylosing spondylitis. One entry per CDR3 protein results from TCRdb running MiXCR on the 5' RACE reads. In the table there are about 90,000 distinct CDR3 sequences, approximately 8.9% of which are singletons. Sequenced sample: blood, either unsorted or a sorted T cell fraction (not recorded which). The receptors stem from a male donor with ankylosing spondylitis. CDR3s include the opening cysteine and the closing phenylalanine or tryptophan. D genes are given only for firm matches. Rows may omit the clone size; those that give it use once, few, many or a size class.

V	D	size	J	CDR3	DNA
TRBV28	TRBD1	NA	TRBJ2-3	CASSPWDRPDTQYF	TGTGCCAGCAGTCCTTGGGACAGGCCAGATACGCAGTATTTT
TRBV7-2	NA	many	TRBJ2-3	CASSPLRGADTQYF	TGTGCCAGCAGCCCCCTGAGGGGCGCAGATACGCAGTATTTT
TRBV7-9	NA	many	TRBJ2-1	CASSSDPAFRQFF	TGTGCCAGCAGCTCGGACCCAGCATTTCGGCAGTTCTTC
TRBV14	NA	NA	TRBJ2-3	CASSQVRADTQYF	TGTGCCAGCAGCCAAGTACGGGCAGATACGCAGTATTTT
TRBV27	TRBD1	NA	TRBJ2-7	CASSLTGTGWYEQYF	TGTGCCAGCAGTTTAACCGGGACAGGGTGGTACGAGCAGTACTTC
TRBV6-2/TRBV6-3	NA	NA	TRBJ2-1	CASRALGTYYNEQFF	TGTGCCAGCCGGGCTCTGGGGACCTACTACAATGAGCAGTTCTTC
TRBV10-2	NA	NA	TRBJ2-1	CASSEPPGLPMVEQFF	TGCGCCAGCAGTGAGCCTCCGGGACTGCCGATGGTTGAGCAGTTCTTC
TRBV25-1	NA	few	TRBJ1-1	CASSEWGEGQNF	TGTGCCAGCAGTGAATGGGGCGAGGGACAAAACTTT
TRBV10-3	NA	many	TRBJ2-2	CAISESEGTGELFF	TGTGCCATCAGTGAGTCGGAGGGAACCGGGGAGCTGTTTTTT
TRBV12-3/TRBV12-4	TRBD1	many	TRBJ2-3	CASKQGGTQYF	TGTGCCAGCAAACAGGGGGGTACGCAGTATTTT
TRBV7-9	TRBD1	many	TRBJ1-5	CASSEGTGEQPQHF	TGTGCCAGCAGCGAAGGGACAGGGGAACAGCCCCAGCATTTT
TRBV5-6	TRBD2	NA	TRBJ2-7	CASSLAGLAAYEQYF	TGTGCCAGCAGCTTGGCGGGACTAGCCGCTTACGAGCAGTACTTC
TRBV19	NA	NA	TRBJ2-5	CASSISDSQETQYF	TGTGCCAGTAGTATCAGTGACTCCCAAGAGACCCAGTACTTC
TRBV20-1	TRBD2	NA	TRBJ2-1	CSARSTSGSWSYNEQFF	TGCAGTGCTAGATCGACTAGCGGGAGTTGGTCCTACAATGAGCAGTTCTTC
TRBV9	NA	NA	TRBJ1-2	CASSGTAPGYTF	TGTGCCAGCAGCGGGACTGCCCCTGGCTACACCTTC
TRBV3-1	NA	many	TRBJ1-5	CASSQERQPQHF	TGTGCCAGCAGCCAAGAACGGCAGCCCCAGCATTTT
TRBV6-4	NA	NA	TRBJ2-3	CASSEKLAADTQYF	TGTGCCAGCAGTGAAAAATTAGCGGCAGATACGCAGTATTTT
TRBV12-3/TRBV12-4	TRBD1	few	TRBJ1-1	CASSPGGPIEAFF	TGTGCCAGCAGTCCAGGGGGACCGATTGAAGCTTTCTTT
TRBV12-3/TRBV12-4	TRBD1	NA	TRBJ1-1	CASSPNQGAGTEAFF	TGTGCCAGCAGTCCAAATCAGGGGGCAGGCACTGAAGCTTTCTTT
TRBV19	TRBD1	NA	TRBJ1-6	CASSIGTGLYSPLHF	TGTGCCAGTAGTATTGGGACAGGGCTATATTCACCCCTCCACTTT
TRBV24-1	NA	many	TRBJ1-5	CATSPGGSDNQPQHF	TGTGCCACCAGTCCCGGGGGCTCAGACAATCAGCCCCAGCATTTT
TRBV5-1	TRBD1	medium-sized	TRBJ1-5	CASSPDRLDSNQPQHF	TGCGCCAGCAGCCCGGACAGGTTGGATAGCAATCAGCCCCAGCATTTT
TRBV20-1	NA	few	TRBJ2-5	CSAKGEAGGRGPSETQYF	TGCAGTGCTAAAGGGGAAGCGGGTGGTAGGGGTCCTTCAGAGACCCAGTACTTC
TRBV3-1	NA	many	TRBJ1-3	CASSQVEHAPPWAIYF	TGTGCCAGCAGCCAAGTGGAACACGCGCCACCATGGGCCATATATTTT
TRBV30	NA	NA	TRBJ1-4	CAWSAPITTNEKLFF	TGTGCCTGGAGTGCCCCCATTACAACTAATGAAAAACTGTTTTTT
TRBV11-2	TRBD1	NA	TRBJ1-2	CASFGPGTGGYGYTF	TGTGCCAGCTTTGGTCCCGGGACAGGGGGCTATGGCTACACCTTC
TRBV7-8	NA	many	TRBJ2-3	CASSSSTDTQYF	TGTGCCAGCAGCAGTAGCACAGATACGCAGTATTTT
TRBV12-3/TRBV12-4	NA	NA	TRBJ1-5	CASTETLPGQPQHF	TGTGCCAGCACCGAGACCCTCCCTGGTCAGCCCCAGCATTTT
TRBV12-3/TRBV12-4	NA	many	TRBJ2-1	CASSFPGTWGYNEQFF	TGTGCCAGCAGTTTCCCCGGGACTTGGGGATACAATGAGCAGTTCTTC
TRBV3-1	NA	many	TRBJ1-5	CASSRGGSNQPQHF	TGTGCCAGCAGCCGAGGAGGAAGCAATCAGCCCCAGCATTTT